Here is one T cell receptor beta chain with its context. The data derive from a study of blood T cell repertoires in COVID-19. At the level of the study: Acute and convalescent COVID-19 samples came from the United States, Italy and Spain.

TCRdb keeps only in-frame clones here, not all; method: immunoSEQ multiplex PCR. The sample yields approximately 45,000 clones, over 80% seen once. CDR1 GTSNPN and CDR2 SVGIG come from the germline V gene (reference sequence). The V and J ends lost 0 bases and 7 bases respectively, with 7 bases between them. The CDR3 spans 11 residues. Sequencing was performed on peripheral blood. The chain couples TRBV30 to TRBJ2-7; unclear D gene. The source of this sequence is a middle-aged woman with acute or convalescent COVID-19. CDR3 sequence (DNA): TGTGCCTGGAGTGTAATTTCGGAGCAGTACTTC. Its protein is CAWSVISEQYF.